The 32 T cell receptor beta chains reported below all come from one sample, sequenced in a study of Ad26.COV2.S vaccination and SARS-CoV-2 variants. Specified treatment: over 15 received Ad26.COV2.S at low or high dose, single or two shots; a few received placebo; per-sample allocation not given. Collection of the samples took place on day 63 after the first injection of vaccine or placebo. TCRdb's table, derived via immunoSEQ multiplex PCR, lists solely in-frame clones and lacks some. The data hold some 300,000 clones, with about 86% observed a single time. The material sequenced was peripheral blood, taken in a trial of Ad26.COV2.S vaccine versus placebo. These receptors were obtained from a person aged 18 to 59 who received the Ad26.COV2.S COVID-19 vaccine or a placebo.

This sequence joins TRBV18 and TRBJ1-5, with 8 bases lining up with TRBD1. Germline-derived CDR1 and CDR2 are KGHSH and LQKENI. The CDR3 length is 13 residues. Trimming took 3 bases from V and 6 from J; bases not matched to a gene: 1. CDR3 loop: CASSPTGAQPQHF. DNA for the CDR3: TGTGCCAGCTCACCGACAGGGGCTCAGCCCCAGCATTTT.

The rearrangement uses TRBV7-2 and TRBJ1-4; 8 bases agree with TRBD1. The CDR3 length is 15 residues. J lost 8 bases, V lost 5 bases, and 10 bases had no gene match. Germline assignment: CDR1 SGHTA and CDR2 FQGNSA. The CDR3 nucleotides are TGTGCCAGCAGCCCACCGACAGGGGCCCACGAAAAACTGTTTTTT. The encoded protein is CASSPPTGAHEKLFF.

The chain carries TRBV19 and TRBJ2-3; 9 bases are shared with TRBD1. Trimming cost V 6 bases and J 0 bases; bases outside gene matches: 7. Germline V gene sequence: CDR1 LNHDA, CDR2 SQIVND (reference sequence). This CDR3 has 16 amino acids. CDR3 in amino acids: CASREPGQGSTDTQYF. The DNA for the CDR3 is TGTGCCAGTAGGGAGCCGGGACAGGGCAGCACAGATACGCAGTATTTT.

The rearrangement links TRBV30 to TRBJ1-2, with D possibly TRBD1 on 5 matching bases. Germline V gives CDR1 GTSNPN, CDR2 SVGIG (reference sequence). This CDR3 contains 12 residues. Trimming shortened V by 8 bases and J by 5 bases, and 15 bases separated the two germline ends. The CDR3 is CARAGKGYGYTF. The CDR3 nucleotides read TGTGCCAGGGCAGGGAAGGGGTATGGCTACACCTTC.

The CDR3 DNA follows: TGTGCCAGCAGCGATAGCGCGGGACAGGGGATCTCTGGGGCCAACGTCCTGACTTTC. This codes for CASSDSAGQGISGANVLTF. The rearrangement uses TRBV7-9 and TRBJ2-6; 10 bases line up with TRBD1. This CDR3 is built from 19 residues. Looked up from germline, CDR1 is SEHNR and CDR2 is FQNEAQ (reference sequence). V gave up 5 bases and J gave up 0 bases; unmatched junction bases: 10.

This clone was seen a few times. CDR3 residues: CSVGMGTGQETQYF. In DNA, the CDR3 is TGCAGCGTGGGGATGGGGACAGGCCAAGAGACCCAGTACTTC. The chain is built from TRBV29-1 and TRBJ2-5; TRBD1 matches at 8 bases. J was trimmed by 1 base and V by 6 bases; bases with no gene match: 7. This CDR3 region has 14 residues. Germline CDR1 and CDR2: SQVTM and ANQGSEA.

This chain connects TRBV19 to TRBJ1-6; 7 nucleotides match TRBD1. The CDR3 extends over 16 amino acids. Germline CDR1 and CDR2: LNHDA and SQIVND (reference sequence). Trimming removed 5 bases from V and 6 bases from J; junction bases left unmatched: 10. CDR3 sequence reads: CASSHRQGGFNSPLHF. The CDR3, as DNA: TGTGCCAGTAGTCACCGACAGGGAGGTTTTAATTCACCCCTCCACTTT.

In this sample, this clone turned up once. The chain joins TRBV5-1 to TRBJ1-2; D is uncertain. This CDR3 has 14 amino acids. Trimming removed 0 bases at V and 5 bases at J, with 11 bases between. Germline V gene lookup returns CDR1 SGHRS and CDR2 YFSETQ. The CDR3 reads CASSLDRPLYGYTF. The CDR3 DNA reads TGCGCCAGCAGCTTGGACAGACCCCTATATGGCTACACCTTC.

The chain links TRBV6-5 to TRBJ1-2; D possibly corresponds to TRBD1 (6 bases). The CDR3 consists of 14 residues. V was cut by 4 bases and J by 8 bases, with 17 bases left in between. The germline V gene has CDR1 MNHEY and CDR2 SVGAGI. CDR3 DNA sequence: TGTGCCAGCAGTTTAAACCAGGGGCCCTACGGCTACACCTTC. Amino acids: CASSLNQGPYGYTF.

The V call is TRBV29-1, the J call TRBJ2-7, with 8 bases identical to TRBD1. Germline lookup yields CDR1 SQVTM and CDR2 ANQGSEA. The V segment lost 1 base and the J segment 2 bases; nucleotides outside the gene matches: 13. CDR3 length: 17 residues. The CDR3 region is CSVEGQNRDRLTYEQYF. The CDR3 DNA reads TGCAGCGTTGAAGGTCAGAACCGGGACAGGTTGACCTACGAGCAGTACTTC.

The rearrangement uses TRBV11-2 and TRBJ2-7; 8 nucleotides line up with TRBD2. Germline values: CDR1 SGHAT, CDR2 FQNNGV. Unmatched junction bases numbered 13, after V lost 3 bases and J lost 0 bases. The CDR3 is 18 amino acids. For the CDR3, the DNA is TGTGCCAGCAGCTTTGCCCCGACCACTAGCGGCAGCTCCTACGAGCAGTACTTC. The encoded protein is CASSFAPTTSGSSYEQYF.

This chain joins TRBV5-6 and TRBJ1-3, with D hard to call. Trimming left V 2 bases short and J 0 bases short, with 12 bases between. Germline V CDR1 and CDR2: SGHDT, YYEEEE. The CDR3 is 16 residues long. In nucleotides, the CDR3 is TGTGCCAGCAGCTTCCAGTCTAAACGCTCTGGAAACACCATATATTTT. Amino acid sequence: CASSFQSKRSGNTIYF.

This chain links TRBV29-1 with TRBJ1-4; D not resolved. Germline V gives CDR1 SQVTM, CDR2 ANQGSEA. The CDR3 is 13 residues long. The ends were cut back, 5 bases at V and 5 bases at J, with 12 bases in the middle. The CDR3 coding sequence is TGCAGCGTTATGTGGGGAAACAATGAAAAACTGTTTTTT. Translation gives CSVMWGNNEKLFF.

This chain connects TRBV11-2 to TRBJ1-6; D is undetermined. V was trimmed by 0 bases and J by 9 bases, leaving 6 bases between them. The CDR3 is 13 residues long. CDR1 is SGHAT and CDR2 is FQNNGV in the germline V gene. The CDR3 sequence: CASSLEQASPLHF. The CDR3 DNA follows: TGTGCCAGCAGCTTAGAGCAGGCTTCACCCCTCCACTTT.

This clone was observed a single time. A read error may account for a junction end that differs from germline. The CDR3 region is CASSLGQGLGF. The CDR3 nucleotides read TGTGCCAGCAGCTTGGGGCAGGGCCTCGGCTTT. This rearrangement joins TRBV7-9 to TRBJ1-1; perhaps TRBD1 as D (5 bases). CDR1 and CDR2 from the germline V gene are SEHNR and FQNEAQ (reference sequence). The CDR3 contains 11 residues.

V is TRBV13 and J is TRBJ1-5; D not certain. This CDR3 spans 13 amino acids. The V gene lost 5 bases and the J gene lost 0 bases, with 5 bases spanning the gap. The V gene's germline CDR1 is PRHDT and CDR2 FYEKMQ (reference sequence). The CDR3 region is CASSVYSNQPQHF. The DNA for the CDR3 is TGTGCCAGCAGCGTTTATAGCAATCAGCCCCAGCATTTT.

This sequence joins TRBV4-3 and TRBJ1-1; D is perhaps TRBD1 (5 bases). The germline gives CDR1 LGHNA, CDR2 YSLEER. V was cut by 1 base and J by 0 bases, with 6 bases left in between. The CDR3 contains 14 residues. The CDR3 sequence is CASSQGQLNTEAFF. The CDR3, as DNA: TGCGCCAGCAGCCAAGGACAGTTGAACACTGAAGCTTTCTTT.

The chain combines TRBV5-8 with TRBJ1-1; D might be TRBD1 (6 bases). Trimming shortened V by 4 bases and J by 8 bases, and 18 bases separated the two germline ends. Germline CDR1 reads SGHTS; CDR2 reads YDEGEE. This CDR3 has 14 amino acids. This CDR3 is CASSQKRDTLEAFF. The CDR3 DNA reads TGTGCCAGCAGCCAAAAGCGGGACACCTTAGAAGCTTTCTTT.

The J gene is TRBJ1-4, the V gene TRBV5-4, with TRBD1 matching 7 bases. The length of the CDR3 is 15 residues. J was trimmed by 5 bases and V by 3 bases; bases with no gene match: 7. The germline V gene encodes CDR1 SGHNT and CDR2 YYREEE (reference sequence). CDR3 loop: CASSSRQGPNEKLFF. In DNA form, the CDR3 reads TGTGCCAGCAGCTCACGACAGGGACCAAATGAAAAACTGTTTTTT.

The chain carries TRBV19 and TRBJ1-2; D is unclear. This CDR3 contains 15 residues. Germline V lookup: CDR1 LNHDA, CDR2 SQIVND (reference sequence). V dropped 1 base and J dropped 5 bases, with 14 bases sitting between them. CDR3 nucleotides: TGTGCCAGTAGTATAGGGCAGGATAGCGCATATGGCTACACCTTC. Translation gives CASSIGQDSAYGYTF.

CDR3 sequence: CASSPTGIVGTEAFF. CDR3 in DNA: TGTGCCAGCAGCCCGACAGGGATTGTTGGCACTGAAGCTTTCTTT. The V gene is TRBV5-5, the J gene TRBJ1-1; 7 nucleotides match TRBD1. Germline lookup yields CDR1 SGHKS and CDR2 YYEKEE (reference sequence). V shed 4 bases and J 4 bases; nucleotides not matched to a gene: 10. The CDR3 length is 15 residues.

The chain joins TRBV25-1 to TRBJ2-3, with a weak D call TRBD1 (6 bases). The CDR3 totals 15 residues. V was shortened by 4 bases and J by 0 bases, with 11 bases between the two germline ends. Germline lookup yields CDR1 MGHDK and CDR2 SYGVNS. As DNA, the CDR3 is TGTGCCAGCAGTGGGGACATACCAAGCACAGATACGCAGTATTTT. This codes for CASSGDIPSTDTQYF.

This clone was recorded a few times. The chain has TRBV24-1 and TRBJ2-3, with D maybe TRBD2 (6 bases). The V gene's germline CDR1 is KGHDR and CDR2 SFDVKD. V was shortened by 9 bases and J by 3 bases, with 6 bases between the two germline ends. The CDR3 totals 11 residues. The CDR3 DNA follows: TGTGCCACCGGGACTACAGATACGCAGTATTTT. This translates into CATGTTDTQYF.

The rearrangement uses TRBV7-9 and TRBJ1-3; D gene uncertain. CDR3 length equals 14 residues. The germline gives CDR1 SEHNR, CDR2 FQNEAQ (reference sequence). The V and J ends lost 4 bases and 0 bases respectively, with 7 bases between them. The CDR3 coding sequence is TGTGCCAGCAGCTCCCGGAACTCTGGAAACACCATATATTTT. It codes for CASSSRNSGNTIYF.

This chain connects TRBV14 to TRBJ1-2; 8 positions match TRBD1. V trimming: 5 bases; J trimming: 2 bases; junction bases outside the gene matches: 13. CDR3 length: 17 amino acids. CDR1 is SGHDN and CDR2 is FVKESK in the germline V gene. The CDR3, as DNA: TGTGCCAGCAGCGCCGCGGACAGGGTAAATAGAAACTATGGCTACACCTTC. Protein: CASSAADRVNRNYGYTF.

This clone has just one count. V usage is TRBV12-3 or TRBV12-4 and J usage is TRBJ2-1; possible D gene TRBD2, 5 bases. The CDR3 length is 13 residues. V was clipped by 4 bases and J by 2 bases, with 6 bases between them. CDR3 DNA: TGTGCCAGCAGTTCCGGGGCCTACAATGAGCAGTTCTTC. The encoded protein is CASSSGAYNEQFF.

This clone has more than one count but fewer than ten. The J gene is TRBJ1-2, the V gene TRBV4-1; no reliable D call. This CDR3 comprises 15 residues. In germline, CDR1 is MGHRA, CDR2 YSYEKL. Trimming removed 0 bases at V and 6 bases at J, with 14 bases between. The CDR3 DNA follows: TGCGCCAGCAGCCAAGATACACTTGCCGCCCATGGCTACACCTTC. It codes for CASSQDTLAAHGYTF.

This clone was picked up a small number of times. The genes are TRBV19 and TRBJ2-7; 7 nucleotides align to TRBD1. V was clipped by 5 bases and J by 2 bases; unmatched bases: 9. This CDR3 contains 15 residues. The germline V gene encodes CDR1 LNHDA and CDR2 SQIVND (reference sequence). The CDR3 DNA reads TGTGCCAGTAGTCGACAGGGTTCGGGGACCTACGAGCAGTACTTC. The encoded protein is CASSRQGSGTYEQYF.

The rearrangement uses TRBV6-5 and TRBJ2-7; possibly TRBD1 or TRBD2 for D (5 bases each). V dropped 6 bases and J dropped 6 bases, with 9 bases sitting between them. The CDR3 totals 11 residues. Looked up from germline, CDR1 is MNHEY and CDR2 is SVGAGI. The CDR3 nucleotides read TGTGCCAGCAGACAGGCGGGCGAGCAGTACTTC. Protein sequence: CASRQAGEQYF.

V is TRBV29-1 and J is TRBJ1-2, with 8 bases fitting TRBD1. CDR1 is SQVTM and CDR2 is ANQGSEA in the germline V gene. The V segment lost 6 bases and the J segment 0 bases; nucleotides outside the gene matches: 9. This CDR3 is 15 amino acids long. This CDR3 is CSVEKQGEANYGYTF. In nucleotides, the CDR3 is TGCAGCGTCGAGAAACAGGGGGAAGCTAACTATGGCTACACCTTC.

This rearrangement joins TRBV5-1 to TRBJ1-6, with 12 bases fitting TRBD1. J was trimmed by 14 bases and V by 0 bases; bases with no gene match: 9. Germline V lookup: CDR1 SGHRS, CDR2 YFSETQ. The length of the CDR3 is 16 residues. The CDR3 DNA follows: TGCGCCAGCAGCTTGGGGCCGGGACAGGGGGCATCAACCCTCCACTTT. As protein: CASSLGPGQGASTLHF.

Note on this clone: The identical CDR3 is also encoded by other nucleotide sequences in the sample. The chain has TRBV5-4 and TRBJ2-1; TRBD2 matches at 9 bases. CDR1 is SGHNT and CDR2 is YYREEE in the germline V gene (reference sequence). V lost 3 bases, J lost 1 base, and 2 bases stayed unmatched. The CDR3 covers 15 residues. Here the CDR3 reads CASSSSGGSYNEQFF. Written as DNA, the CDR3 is TGTGCCAGCAGCTCAAGCGGGGGGTCCTACAATGAGCAGTTCTTC.